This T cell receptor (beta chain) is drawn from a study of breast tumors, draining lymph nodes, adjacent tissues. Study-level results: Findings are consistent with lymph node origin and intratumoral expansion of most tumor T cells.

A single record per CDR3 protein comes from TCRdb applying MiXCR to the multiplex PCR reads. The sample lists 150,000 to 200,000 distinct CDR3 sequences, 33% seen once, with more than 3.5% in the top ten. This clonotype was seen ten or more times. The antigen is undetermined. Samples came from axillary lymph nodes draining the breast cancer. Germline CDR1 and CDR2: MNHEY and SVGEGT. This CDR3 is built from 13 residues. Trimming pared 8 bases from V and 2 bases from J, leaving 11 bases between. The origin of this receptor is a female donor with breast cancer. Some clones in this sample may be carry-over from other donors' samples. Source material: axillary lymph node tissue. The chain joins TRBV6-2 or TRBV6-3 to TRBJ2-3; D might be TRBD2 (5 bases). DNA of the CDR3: TGTGCCAGCCGCGGTCGGGACACAGATACGCAGTATTTT. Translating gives CASRGRDTDTQYF.